The TCR beta chain under discussion was sequenced for a study of T cell changes during pregnancy in multiple sclerosis. Germline loops: CDR1 LNHDA, CDR2 SQIVND (reference sequence). The CDR3 contains 14 residues. With V trimmed by 9 bases and J by 5 bases, 9 bases remained unmatched. Data came from immunoSEQ multiplex PCR; TCRdb stores just in-frame clones and leaves some out. The sample includes about 38,000 clones, more than 90% of them seen just once. This material consisted of CD8+ T cells from peripheral blood mononuclear cells, taken in the third trimester of pregnancy. The chain joins TRBV19 to TRBJ2-1; 8 positions agree with TRBD1. This clonotype was sampled from a female donor with multiple sclerosis, enrolled in a pregnancy study. CDR3: CASSTGVMNNEQFF. The CDR3, as DNA: TGTGCCAGCTCGACAGGGGTTATGAACAATGAGCAGTTCTTC. Looking up the rest from reference TRBV19 and TRBJ2-1 gives the full variable domain: DGGITQSPKYLFRKEGQNVTLSCEQNLNHDAMYWYRQDPGQGLRLIYYSQIVNDFQKGDIAEGYSVSREKKESFPLTVTSAQKNPTAFYLCASSTGVMNNEQFFGPGTRLTVL.